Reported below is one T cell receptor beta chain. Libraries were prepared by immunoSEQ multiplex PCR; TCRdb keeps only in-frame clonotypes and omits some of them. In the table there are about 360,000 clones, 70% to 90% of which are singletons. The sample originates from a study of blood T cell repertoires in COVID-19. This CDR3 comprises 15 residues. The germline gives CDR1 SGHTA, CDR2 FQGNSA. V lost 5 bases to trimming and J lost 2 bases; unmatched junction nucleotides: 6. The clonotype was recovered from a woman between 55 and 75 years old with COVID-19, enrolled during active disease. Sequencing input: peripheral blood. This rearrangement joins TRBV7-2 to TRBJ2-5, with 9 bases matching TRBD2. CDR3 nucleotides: TGTGCCAGCAGCCGCGGGGGGGCGGGGCAAGAGACCCAGTACTTC. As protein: CASSRGGAGQETQYF.